These T cell receptor beta chains were read from a single sample in a study of control samples from healthy donors and cancer patients. Libraries were prepared by immunoSEQ multiplex PCR; TCRdb keeps only in-frame clonotypes and omits some of them. The profile covers 110,000 to 150,000 clones, with about 94% appearing a single time and more than 13% taken by the ten largest. Input material: PBMCs. These receptors came from a man between 60 and 75 years old with colorectal cancer. CDR3s include the opening cysteine and the closing phenylalanine or tryptophan. The D gene is left open where the match is weak. Expanded clones are given a class, and other clones once, few, many or no size at all.

TRBV18	-	-	TRBJ2-2	TGTGCCAGCTCACCAATTACAGCGGGGAACACCGGGGAGCTGTTTTTT	CASSPITAGNTGELFF
TRBV7-9	TRBD1	-	TRBJ1-4	TGTGCCAGCAGTCGAAATACAGGGGGTAATGAAAAACTGTTTTTT	CASSRNTGGNEKLFF
TRBV27	-	-	TRBJ1-4	TGTGCCAGCAGTTCCCAGGGCGCAACTAATGAAAAACTGTTTTTT	CASSSQGATNEKLFF
TRBV10-3	TRBD1	-	TRBJ2-1	TGTGCCATCAGTGCGCCCGGGACAGGGGGCAATGAGCAGTTCTTC	CAISAPGTGGNEQFF
TRBV4-3	TRBD2	-	TRBJ2-1	TGCGCCAGCAGCCAAGGGACTAGCGGGGGGAGGAGCTCCTACAATGAGCAGTTCTTC	CASSQGTSGGRSSYNEQFF
TRBV4-3	-	once	TRBJ1-4	TGCGCCAGCAGCCAAGATCGGAGGACGGGGACAAGGGAAAAACTGTTTTTT	CASSQDRRTGTREKLFF
TRBV23-1	-	-	TRBJ2-5	TGCGCCAGCAGTCCGCCTCGGGCTCATGGGACCCAGTACTTC	CASSPPRAHGTQYF
TRBV27	TRBD1	-	TRBJ1-4	TGTGCCAGCAGTCGACAGGGGGCACGGGAAAAACTGTTTTTT	CASSRQGAREKLFF
TRBV27	-	-	TRBJ1-5	TGTGCCAGAAAAAGGGTCGGTGGCAATCAGCCCCAGCATTTT	CARKRVGGNQPQHF
TRBV19	-	-	TRBJ2-1	TGTGCCAGTAGTTCCCTGGCCCTCACCAATGAGCAGTTCTTC	CASSSLALTNEQFF
TRBV5-1	-	-	TRBJ1-1	TGCGCCAGCAGCCCCCTTCAGACTAACACTGAAGCTTTCTTT	CASSPLQTNTEAFF
TRBV6-5	TRBD1	once	TRBJ1-2	TGTGCCAGCAGGCCAGGGGGTTATGGCTACACCTTC	CASRPGGYGYTF
TRBV6-6	TRBD1	-	TRBJ1-2	TGTGCCAGCAGTAATCCGGGACAGGGGACCTATGGCTACACCTTC	CASSNPGQGTYGYTF
TRBV7-9	TRBD1	-	TRBJ1-4	TGTGCCAGCATGAGACAGGGGAATGAAAAACTGTTTTTT	CASMRQGNEKLFF
TRBV5-6	-	-	TRBJ2-5	TGTGCCAGCAGCTTGGCAGGGGTAGAGACCCAGTACTTC	CASSLAGVETQYF
TRBV7-2	-	-	TRBJ1-2	TGTGCCAGCAGCTTAGAGCGAAATGGCTACACCTTC	CASSLERNGYTF
TRBV6-6	TRBD1	few	TRBJ2-1	TGTGCCAGCAGTCCCGACAGGGGTGAGCAGTTCTTC	CASSPDRGEQFF
TRBV2	-	-	TRBJ1-2	TGTGCCAGCAGTGAATTGCCAGGAGATGGCTACACCTTC	CASSELPGDGYTF
TRBV9	-	-	TRBJ1-1	TGTGCCAGCAGCGAGGCCAGGGGCGGGAACACTGAAGCTTTCTTT	CASSEARGGNTEAFF
TRBV6-5	-	-	TRBJ2-7	TGTGCCAGCAGTTGGGTCGGAGCCTACGAGCAGTACTTC	CASSWVGAYEQYF
TRBV20-1	-	-	TRBJ2-3	TGCAGTGCTAGTCTAAGCGGGCTGACAGATACGCAGTATTTT	CSASLSGLTDTQYF
TRBV6-1	-	-	TRBJ2-3	TGTGCCAGCAGTGAAAGGGGAAACACAGATACGCAGTATTTT	CASSERGNTDTQYF
TRBV10-3	TRBD1	-	TRBJ1-6	TGTGCCATCAGTGAGTCGGGGCAGGGGGTCCTTTCACCCCTCCACTTT	CAISESGQGVLSPLHF
TRBV5-1	-	-	TRBJ1-1	TGCGCCAGCAGCAAACAGGCTATGAACACTGAAGCTTTCTTT	CASSKQAMNTEAFF
TRBV11-1	-	few	TRBJ1-6	TGTGCCAGCAGCTTAGGAAGCTCCTATAATTCACCCCTCCACTTT	CASSLGSSYNSPLHF
TRBV15	TRBD1	-	TRBJ1-3	TGTGCCACCAGCAGAGGTTCGGGGGACAGGGGCCTCTCTGGAAACACCATATATTTT	CATSRGSGDRGLSGNTIYF
TRBV19	TRBD2	many	TRBJ2-2	TGTGCCAGTAGTACCCGACTAGCGGGGGCCGGGGAGCTGTTTTTT	CASSTRLAGAGELFF
TRBV7-2	TRBD1	-	TRBJ2-5	TGTGCCAGCAGCACCGGGACAGAAAGGGAGACCCAGTACTTC	CASSTGTERETQYF
TRBV10-2	TRBD2	-	TRBJ2-1	TGCGCCAGCAGTGAGTATCTGGGCGGGGGGGCCCCGAATGAGCAGTTCTTC	CASSEYLGGGAPNEQFF
TRBV6-5	-	-	TRBJ2-7	TGTGCCAGCAGCGGGGATGGGGGGTCTCACGAGCAGTACTTC	CASSGDGGSHEQYF
TRBV14	-	-	TRBJ1-1	TGTGCCAGCAGCCAAGATAGCGGCAGAGAAGCTTTCTTT	CASSQDSGREAFF
TRBV27	TRBD1	-	TRBJ1-5	TGTGCCAGCAGCAGGACAGGGAATCAGCCCCAGCATTTT	CASSRTGNQPQHF
TRBV6-5	TRBD1	-	TRBJ1-6	TGTGCCAGCAGTACCCTACAGGGGGCGAATTCACCCCTCCACTTT	CASSTLQGANSPLHF
TRBV30	-	-	TRBJ1-5	TGTGCCTGGAGTGTACAGGGAGATCAGCCCCAGCATTTT	CAWSVQGDQPQHF
TRBV3-1/TRBV3-2	TRBD2	-	TRBJ2-7	TGTGCCAGCAGCCAAGAGTCTAGCGGCAAACCTGAGCAGTACTTC	CASSQESSGKPEQYF
TRBV29-1	-	-	TRBJ1-1	TGCAGCGTTCCGGGGAAAACCACTGAAGCTTTCTTT	CSVPGKTTEAFF
TRBV19	-	-	TRBJ2-6	TGTGCCAGTAGTATCAGGGTTGGGGCCAACGTCCTGACTTTC	CASSIRVGANVLTF
TRBV5-1	TRBD1	few	TRBJ1-1	TGCGCCAGCAGCTCCCTTGGACAGGGGTCGTCCGAAGCTTTCTTT	CASSSLGQGSSEAFF
TRBV6-1	-	-	TRBJ2-7	TGTGCCAGCAGTGAATTCCAGGACCGCTCCTACGAGCAGTACTTC	CASSEFQDRSYEQYF
TRBV5-3	-	-	TRBJ1-2	TGTACCTGCAGCGTGGGGAGGCATGGCTACACCTTC	CTCSVGRHGYTF
TRBV7-9	TRBD1	-	TRBJ1-4	TGTGCCAGCAGCCCGGGACAGGGGGATGCTAATGAAAAACTGTTTTTT	CASSPGQGDANEKLFF
TRBV6-5	-	-	TRBJ1-1	TGTGCCAGCAGTTACTCTCCGGCGAACACTGAAGCTTTCTTT	CASSYSPANTEAFF
TRBV4-2	-	-	TRBJ2-5	TGTGCCAGCAGCCAAGAAGCGGGCCTGGGGGCAGAGACCCAGTACTTC	CASSQEAGLGAETQYF